The following is a T cell receptor (beta chain) sequence with its context. Antigen: not known. Germline V gene data show CDR1 as DFQATT and CDR2 as SNEGSKA (reference sequence). The CDR3 consists of 14 residues. Trimming removed 2 bases at V and 0 bases at J, with 8 bases between. These data are taken from a study of blood T cells in healthy people across ages. Across the whole study: About one barcoded TCR beta cDNA was captured per two T cells.

Then a second PCR, running roughly 7 to 11 cycles, was carried out with a sample-barcoded 5' primer and a J-beta primer mix. In TCRdb, the 5' RACE reads were re-called with MiXCR into one record per CDR3 protein. The repertoire holds 800,000 to 1,000,000 distinct CDR3 sequences, with around 49% as singletons. Study-wide findings and caveats: While age rose, TCR beta diversity per million T cells dropped in a roughly linear way. Higher diversity and more naive CD4+ cells were features of long-lived donors, compared to aged donors. Diversity estimates from one million T cells were considered underestimates.

Sequencing input: blood. The chain joins TRBV20-1 to TRBJ1-5, with D unresolved. The receptor was isolated from a man aged 25-45 years in good health. Here the CDR3 reads CSARLQNSNQPQHF. CDR3 coding DNA: TGCAGTGCTAGACTTCAGAATAGCAATCAGCCCCAGCATTTT.